The 3 T cell receptor beta chains reported below all come from one sample, sequenced in a study of blood T cells in healthy people across ages. For the second PCR, which ran for roughly 7 to 11 cycles, a sample-barcoded 5' primer and a J-beta primer mix were used. TCRdb re-analysed the 5' RACE reads in MiXCR, keeping a single row per CDR3 protein. The sample has about 1,000,000 distinct CDR3 sequences; 40% to 45% are singletons. Specimen: blood. Source of these receptors: an older woman in good health.

The V and J genes are TRBV7-3 and TRBJ2-1; 10 nucleotides align to TRBD2. V lost 2 bases, J lost 4 bases, and 8 bases stayed unmatched. The CDR3 extends over 17 amino acids. Germline CDR1 SGHTA, CDR2 FQGTGA. The CDR3 spells CASSLLAGGLVYNEQFF. CDR3 in DNA: TGTGCCAGCAGCTTATTAGCGGGAGGATTGGTATACAATGAGCAGTTCTTC.

This clonotype was observed a single time. The rearrangement links TRBV5-1 to TRBJ2-5, with 7 bases fitting TRBD2. Germline loops: CDR1 SGHRS, CDR2 YFSETQ. The CDR3 runs to 14 residues. The V segment lost 6 bases and the J segment 5 bases; nucleotides outside the gene matches: 10. The CDR3 protein is CASTPSGGAETQYF. In DNA form, the CDR3 reads TGCGCCAGCACCCCTAGCGGAGGAGCGGAGACCCAGTACTTC.

This clonotype has more than one count but fewer than ten. The chain uses TRBV20-1 and TRBJ2-7, with TRBD2 identical over 8 bases. The germline gives CDR1 DFQATT, CDR2 SNEGSKA (reference sequence). The CDR3 sequence is 15 residues long. After removal of 2 bases from V and 3 bases from J, the junction contained 9 bases not matched to a gene. In DNA form, the CDR3 reads TGCAGTGCTAGACGGGCGTGGCGGGAGGTCTACGAGCAGTACTTC. It yields the protein CSARRAWREVYEQYF.